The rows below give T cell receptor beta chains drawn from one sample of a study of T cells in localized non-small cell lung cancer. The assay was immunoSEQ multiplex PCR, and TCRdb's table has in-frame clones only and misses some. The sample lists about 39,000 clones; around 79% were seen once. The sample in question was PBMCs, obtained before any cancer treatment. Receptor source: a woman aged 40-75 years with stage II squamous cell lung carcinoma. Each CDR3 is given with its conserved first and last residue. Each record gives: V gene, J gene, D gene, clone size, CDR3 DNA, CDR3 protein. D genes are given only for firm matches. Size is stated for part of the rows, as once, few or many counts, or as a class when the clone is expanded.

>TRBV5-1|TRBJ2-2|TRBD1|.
TGCGCCAGCAGCGCCACGACAGGGATAGACACCGGGGAGCTGTTTTTT
CASSATTGIDTGELFF
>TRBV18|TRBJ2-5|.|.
TGTGCCAGCTCAATTGTAGGCTCGGAGACCCAGTACTTC
CASSIVGSETQYF
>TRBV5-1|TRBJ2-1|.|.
TGCGCCAGCAGCTTGTCGGGGGAAGTAAGCGAGCAGTTCTTC
CASSLSGEVSEQFF
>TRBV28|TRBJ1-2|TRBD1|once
TGTGCCAGCAGTTCCGCAGGGGGCGCCGTGTATGGCTACACCTTC
CASSSAGGAVYGYTF
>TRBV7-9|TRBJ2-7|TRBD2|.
TGTGCCAGCAGCTCGACCGGACTAGCGGCCTGGGCGGACTACGAGCAGTACTTC
CASSSTGLAAWADYEQYF
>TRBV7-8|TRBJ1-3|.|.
TGTGCCAGCAGCTTAGCGGGGTTGGGAGGGGCTGGAAACACCATATATTTT
CASSLAGLGGAGNTIYF
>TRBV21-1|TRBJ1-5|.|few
TGTGCCAGCAGCAAAGAGTCCTTCGGGTATATAGCAGCGAGCAATCAGCCCCAGCATTTT
CASSKESFGYIAASNQPQHF
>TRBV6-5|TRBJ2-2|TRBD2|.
TGTGCCAGCAGATTAGCGGGGGCCTCCGCCGGGGAGCTGTTTTTT
CASRLAGASAGELFF
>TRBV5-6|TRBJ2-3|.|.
TGTGCCAGCAGCTTGGAGACTACCCATACGCAGTATTTT
CASSLETTHTQYF
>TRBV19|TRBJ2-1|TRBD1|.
TGTGCCAGTAGTGCCGGGGACAGCCTCCGTGGGCAGTTCTTC
CASSAGDSLRGQFF
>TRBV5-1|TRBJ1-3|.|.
TGCGCCAGCAGCGAGTTGGGCTCTGGAAACACCATATATTTT
CASSELGSGNTIYF
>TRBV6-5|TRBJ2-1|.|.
TGTGCCAGCAGTTACGCCCTAGCGACATACAATGAGCAGTTCTTC
CASSYALATYNEQFF
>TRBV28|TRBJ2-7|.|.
TGTGCCGCCGGAGGACAGTACCCCTCCTACGAGCAGTACTTC
CAAGGQYPSYEQYF
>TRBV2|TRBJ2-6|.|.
TGTGCCAGCAGTGTAAAGGGCTCTGGGGCCAACGTCCTGACTTTC
CASSVKGSGANVLTF
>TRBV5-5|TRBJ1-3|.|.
TGTGCCAGCAGCTTCGACGGTAGGGGCTCTGGAAACACCATATATTTT
CASSFDGRGSGNTIYF
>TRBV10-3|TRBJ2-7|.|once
TGTGCCATCAGTGAGCCCAGTCGAGGCGAGCAGTACTTC
CAISEPSRGEQYF
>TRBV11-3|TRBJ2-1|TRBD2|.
TGTGCCAGCAGCTTATCGGCGGGGGGTTTCCCGGATGAGCAGTTCTTC
CASSLSAGGFPDEQFF
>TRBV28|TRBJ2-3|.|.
TGTGCCAGCAGTTTAAGGCAGGGGGGGACAGATACGCAGTATTTT
CASSLRQGGTDTQYF
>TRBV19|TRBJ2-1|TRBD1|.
TGTGCCAGTAGTATCACAGGGGGCTGGGGCAATGAGCAGTTCTTC
CASSITGGWGNEQFF
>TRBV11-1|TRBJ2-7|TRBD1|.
TGTGCCAGCAGCTCCCGACAGGGGGTGAACGAGCAGTACTTC
CASSSRQGVNEQYF
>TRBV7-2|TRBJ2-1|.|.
TGTGCCAGCAGCCTTGGTGCCTGGGGATGGAATGAGCAGTTCTTC
CASSLGAWGWNEQFF
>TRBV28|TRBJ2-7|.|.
TGTGCCAGCAGTAATTCCCCAGGGACCTACGAGCAGTACTTC
CASSNSPGTYEQYF
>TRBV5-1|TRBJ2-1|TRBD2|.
TGCGCCAGCAGCTTGACGGGAGGCTATTATGAGCAGTTCTTC
CASSLTGGYYEQFF
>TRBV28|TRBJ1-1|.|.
TGTGCCAGCAGTTTAGAGCCTGAGGCCATTAGGGGGGCTTTCTTT
CASSLEPEAIRGAFF
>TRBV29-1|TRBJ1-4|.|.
TGCAGCGTTGTGTATTTAGAAAAACTGTTTTTT
CSVVYLEKLFF
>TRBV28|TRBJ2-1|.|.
TGTGCCAGCAGTTCCCCCAGCGGCTCCTACAATGAGCAGTTCTTC
CASSSPSGSYNEQFF
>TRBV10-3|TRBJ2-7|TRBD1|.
TGTGCCATCAGTTCGCGGACAGGGAAGGGGAGCGAGCAGTACTTC
CAISSRTGKGSEQYF
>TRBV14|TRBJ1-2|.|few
TGTGCCAGCAGCCGAAACCCTAACTATGGCTACACCTTC
CASSRNPNYGYTF
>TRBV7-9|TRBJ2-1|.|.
TGTGCCAGCAGCTTAGTGGGGTATTCAGCGGGTGAGCAGTTCTTC
CASSLVGYSAGEQFF
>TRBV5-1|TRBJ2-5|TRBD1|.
TGCGCCAGCAGCTTGGAGTGGGACAGGGGGGGAGAGACCCAGTACTTC
CASSLEWDRGGETQYF
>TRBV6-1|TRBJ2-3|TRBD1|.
TGTGCCAGCAGTGGATGGGACAGGGGGATGACAGATACGCAGTATTTT
CASSGWDRGMTDTQYF